Listed below are T cell receptor beta chains from one sample, sequenced in a study of a mutant IDH1 vaccine in newly diagnosed glioma. Antigens of these TCRs are unknown. Sequencing used immunoSEQ multiplex PCR; TCRdb keeps in-frame clones, though not all of them. The profile shows approximately 110,000 clones, 90% of them singletons. The sequenced sample was PBMCs, obtained from a glioma patient whose treatment included an IDH1 peptide vaccine. Receptors originate from a woman between 45 and 65 years old with glioma. Each CDR3 is given with its conserved first and last residue. A D gene is named only where the DNA matches it firmly. Clone size is shown for a subset of rows, as once, few, many or a class of expanded clone.

CDR3nt: TGTGCCAGCAGCCTTACCGGGCCGGGGGAAAAACTGTTTTTT
CDR3aa: CASSLTGPGEKLFF
j_gene: TRBJ1-4
v_gene: TRBV6-6
d_gene: NA
len: 14
abundance: NA

CDR3nt: TGTGCCAGCAGCGTCGGACAGTCCCCTGATCCCCTCCACTTT
CDR3aa: CASSVGQSPDPLHF
j_gene: TRBJ1-6
v_gene: TRBV9
d_gene: NA
len: 14
abundance: NA

CDR3nt: TGTGCCAGCAGCTTAAGGACTAGCGGCCCCTACAATGAGCAGTTCTTC
CDR3aa: CASSLRTSGPYNEQFF
j_gene: TRBJ2-1
v_gene: TRBV11-3
d_gene: TRBD2
len: 16
abundance: NA

CDR3nt: TGTGCCACCAGCAGAGGAGGGGGGATTAATGAAAAACTGTTTTTT
CDR3aa: CATSRGGGINEKLFF
j_gene: TRBJ1-4
v_gene: TRBV15
d_gene: NA
len: 15
abundance: NA

CDR3nt: TGTGCCAGCAGCGTAGGCGGCGGGAGGCCTAGCACAGATACGCAGTATTTT
CDR3aa: CASSVGGGRPSTDTQYF
j_gene: TRBJ2-3
v_gene: TRBV9
d_gene: TRBD2
len: 17
abundance: NA

CDR3nt: TGTGCCAGCAGCGTAGCTACGGTACGAGGGGGTGGAAACACCATATATTTT
CDR3aa: CASSVATVRGGGNTIYF
j_gene: TRBJ1-3
v_gene: TRBV9
d_gene: NA
len: 17
abundance: NA

CDR3nt: TGTGCCATCAGTGGCCGCCAACAGGGGTCCTACGAGCAGTACTTC
CDR3aa: CAISGRQQGSYEQYF
j_gene: TRBJ2-7
v_gene: TRBV10-3
d_gene: TRBD1
len: 15
abundance: NA

CDR3nt: TGTGCCAGCAGCTTAGAAGGGCTGAATTCACCCCTCCACTTT
CDR3aa: CASSLEGLNSPLHF
j_gene: TRBJ1-6
v_gene: TRBV7-8
d_gene: NA
len: 14
abundance: NA

CDR3nt: TGTGCCAGCAGCCAATTAGGGGGACTAGCGAACACCGGGGAGCTGTTTTTT
CDR3aa: CASSQLGGLANTGELFF
j_gene: TRBJ2-2
v_gene: TRBV14
d_gene: TRBD2
len: 17
abundance: once

CDR3nt: TGCGCCAGCAGTCCCGGACTAGCGGGAGGTAAAAATGAGCAGTTCTTC
CDR3aa: CASSPGLAGGKNEQFF
j_gene: TRBJ2-1
v_gene: TRBV10-1
d_gene: TRBD2
len: 16
abundance: NA

CDR3nt: TGTGCCAGCAGTTCCCTCCCCGGACCGGCGGGCGACGAGCAGTACTTC
CDR3aa: CASSSLPGPAGDEQYF
j_gene: TRBJ2-7
v_gene: TRBV28
d_gene: NA
len: 16
abundance: NA

CDR3nt: TGTGCCAGCAGGACGGCCGGACAGGGCTATAATTCACCCCTCCACTTT
CDR3aa: CASRTAGQGYNSPLHF
j_gene: TRBJ1-6
v_gene: TRBV27
d_gene: TRBD1
len: 16
abundance: NA

CDR3nt: TGTGCCAGCAGCGTAGAAGGGACTAGCGGGAGCTGGGAGACCCAGTACTTC
CDR3aa: CASSVEGTSGSWETQYF
j_gene: TRBJ2-5
v_gene: TRBV9
d_gene: TRBD2
len: 17
abundance: NA

CDR3nt: TGTGCCAGCAGCTCCGGCCTACTAGGGGCCAACGTCCTGACTTTC
CDR3aa: CASSSGLLGANVLTF
j_gene: TRBJ2-6
v_gene: TRBV7-3
d_gene: NA
len: 15
abundance: NA

CDR3nt: TGTGCCAGTAGTATAGGGGGGACATCGGGCATTCAGTACTTC
CDR3aa: CASSIGGTSGIQYF
j_gene: TRBJ2-4
v_gene: TRBV19
d_gene: NA
len: 14
abundance: NA

CDR3nt: TGTGCCAGCAGTCCCCCAAGGACAGGCGATAACACCGGGGAGCTGTTTTTT
CDR3aa: CASSPPRTGDNTGELFF
j_gene: TRBJ2-2
v_gene: TRBV28
d_gene: TRBD1
len: 17
abundance: NA

CDR3nt: TGTGCCAGCAGTTACCGGGGGCCCCAAGAGACCCAGTACTTC
CDR3aa: CASSYRGPQETQYF
j_gene: TRBJ2-5
v_gene: TRBV6-5
d_gene: NA
len: 14
abundance: NA

CDR3nt: TGTGCCAGTACCAATCCGGGGACTAGCGGGATGAATGAGCAGTTCTTC
CDR3aa: CASTNPGTSGMNEQFF
j_gene: TRBJ2-1
v_gene: TRBV19
d_gene: TRBD2
len: 16
abundance: NA

CDR3nt: TGTGCCAGCAGCCCGATGACAGCCTCCTACGAGCAGTACTTC
CDR3aa: CASSPMTASYEQYF
j_gene: TRBJ2-7
v_gene: TRBV9
d_gene: NA
len: 14
abundance: NA

CDR3nt: TGTGCCAGCAGTTTACCGAAGACTAGCGGGAGCACAGATACGCAGTATTTT
CDR3aa: CASSLPKTSGSTDTQYF
j_gene: TRBJ2-3
v_gene: TRBV28
d_gene: TRBD2
len: 17
abundance: NA

CDR3nt: TGTGCCAGCAGTCTCTCTCCGTCCACTTACAATGAGCAGTTCTTC
CDR3aa: CASSLSPSTYNEQFF
j_gene: TRBJ2-1
v_gene: TRBV27
d_gene: NA
len: 15
abundance: NA

CDR3nt: TGTGCCAGCAGTCGGACTAGTGTGGGCGGGCAGTACTTC
CDR3aa: CASSRTSVGGQYF
j_gene: TRBJ2-7
v_gene: TRBV2
d_gene: TRBD2
len: 13
abundance: NA

CDR3nt: TGTGCCAGCAGTGCGGGACTAGCGGGAGTCGGGGAGCTGTTTTTT
CDR3aa: CASSAGLAGVGELFF
j_gene: TRBJ2-2
v_gene: TRBV27
d_gene: TRBD2
len: 15
abundance: once

CDR3nt: TGTGCCTGGAATGGACAGGGGGTAAATGAAGCTTTCTTT
CDR3aa: CAWNGQGVNEAFF
j_gene: TRBJ1-1
v_gene: TRBV30
d_gene: TRBD1
len: 13
abundance: NA

CDR3nt: TGCGCCAGCAGCCCGACGGGACAGGGAAACAATGAGCAGTTCTTC
CDR3aa: CASSPTGQGNNEQFF
j_gene: TRBJ2-1
v_gene: TRBV5-1
d_gene: TRBD1
len: 15
abundance: NA

CDR3nt: TGTGCCATCAGTGCCCAGGAGGGCTCGTTGGATGGCTACACCTTC
CDR3aa: CAISAQEGSLDGYTF
j_gene: TRBJ1-2
v_gene: TRBV10-3
d_gene: NA
len: 15
abundance: NA

CDR3nt: TGCGCCAGCAGCTACGGGACAGTGCCAGCCTACGAGCAGTACTTC
CDR3aa: CASSYGTVPAYEQYF
j_gene: TRBJ2-7
v_gene: TRBV5-1
d_gene: TRBD1
len: 15
abundance: NA

CDR3nt: TGTGCCTGGAGTGTACCGGGGGGGGGCGGGAGGATTAATGAGCAGTTCTTC
CDR3aa: CAWSVPGGGGRINEQFF
j_gene: TRBJ2-1
v_gene: TRBV30
d_gene: TRBD2
len: 17
abundance: NA

CDR3nt: TGTGCCAGTAGTATAGGTTACACTGAAGCTTTCTTT
CDR3aa: CASSIGYTEAFF
j_gene: TRBJ1-1
v_gene: TRBV19
d_gene: NA
len: 12
abundance: NA

CDR3nt: TGTGCCAGCAGTTTCCTCGGGTCCGGGGAGCTGTTTTTT
CDR3aa: CASSFLGSGELFF
j_gene: TRBJ2-2
v_gene: TRBV28
d_gene: NA
len: 13
abundance: NA

CDR3nt: TGTGCCAGCAGCTACGAATGGGACGTAGGCCAGGGGGTCTACAATGAGCAGTTCTTC
CDR3aa: CASSYEWDVGQGVYNEQFF
j_gene: TRBJ2-1
v_gene: TRBV5-6
d_gene: TRBD1
len: 19
abundance: once

CDR3nt: TGTGCCAGCAGTTACGGGGACAGGGTGGGCGAGCAGTACTTC
CDR3aa: CASSYGDRVGEQYF
j_gene: TRBJ2-7
v_gene: TRBV6-5
d_gene: TRBD1
len: 14
abundance: NA

CDR3nt: TGTGCCAGCAGTGAACGGGGGGGCACAGATACGCAGTATTTT
CDR3aa: CASSERGGTDTQYF
j_gene: TRBJ2-3
v_gene: TRBV6-1
d_gene: TRBD2
len: 14
abundance: NA

CDR3nt: TGTGCCAGCAGCTTAGCCGAATGGACAGACTATGGCTACACCTTC
CDR3aa: CASSLAEWTDYGYTF
j_gene: TRBJ1-2
v_gene: TRBV11-2
d_gene: NA
len: 15
abundance: NA

CDR3nt: TGCGCCAGCAGCCAAGATTCAAGGAGGAGTGAAAAACTGTTTTTT
CDR3aa: CASSQDSRRSEKLFF
j_gene: TRBJ1-4
v_gene: TRBV4-1
d_gene: NA
len: 15
abundance: NA

CDR3nt: TGTGCCAGCAGTTTCGAGGTCCAGAGGTATTTT
CDR3aa: CASSFEVQRYF
j_gene: TRBJ2-3
v_gene: TRBV28
d_gene: NA
len: 11
abundance: NA

CDR3nt: TGTGCCAGCAGTGCTAACCAAGGCACCGGGGAGCTGTTTTTT
CDR3aa: CASSANQGTGELFF
j_gene: TRBJ2-2
v_gene: TRBV27
d_gene: NA
len: 14
abundance: NA

CDR3nt: TGTGCCACCCCCGGGACAGGGCTAGGCAATGAGCAGTTCTTC
CDR3aa: CATPGTGLGNEQFF
j_gene: TRBJ2-1
v_gene: TRBV5-8
d_gene: TRBD1
len: 14
abundance: NA

CDR3nt: TGTGCCAGCAGTTCTCTCACAGGGGGCGGAAATGGCTACACCTTC
CDR3aa: CASSSLTGGGNGYTF
j_gene: TRBJ1-2
v_gene: TRBV28
d_gene: TRBD1
len: 15
abundance: NA

CDR3nt: TGTGCCACCAGCAGAGATAGCCACGGGAGGGCCACAGATACGCAGTATTTT
CDR3aa: CATSRDSHGRATDTQYF
j_gene: TRBJ2-3
v_gene: TRBV15
d_gene: TRBD2
len: 17
abundance: NA

CDR3nt: TGTGCCAGCAGCTCAACGGGCGGTCGCTGGGGGAATGAGCAGTTCTTC
CDR3aa: CASSSTGGRWGNEQFF
j_gene: TRBJ2-1
v_gene: TRBV7-8
d_gene: NA
len: 16
abundance: NA

CDR3nt: TGTGCCAGCAGTGAGGCAGGATACCCTAACTATGGCTACACCTTC
CDR3aa: CASSEAGYPNYGYTF
j_gene: TRBJ1-2
v_gene: TRBV25-1
d_gene: NA
len: 15
abundance: NA

CDR3nt: TGTGCCTGGACCGACGGCGGTAGTGGGCCCCAGCATTTT
CDR3aa: CAWTDGGSGPQHF
j_gene: TRBJ1-5
v_gene: TRBV30
d_gene: NA
len: 13
abundance: few

CDR3nt: TGTGCCAGCAGCTCGGGACTAGCGGGAGGCGGTACCGGGGAGCTGTTTTTT
CDR3aa: CASSSGLAGGGTGELFF
j_gene: TRBJ2-2
v_gene: TRBV7-9
d_gene: TRBD2
len: 17
abundance: NA

CDR3nt: TGTGCCAGCAGTCCGTGGGCAGGGATCTCAGATACGCAGTATTTT
CDR3aa: CASSPWAGISDTQYF
j_gene: TRBJ2-3
v_gene: TRBV6-1
d_gene: NA
len: 15
abundance: NA

CDR3nt: TGTGCCAGCAGTTTACAGTCTCTGGCGCAGTATTTT
CDR3aa: CASSLQSLAQYF
j_gene: TRBJ2-3
v_gene: TRBV28
d_gene: NA
len: 12
abundance: NA

CDR3nt: TGTGCCAGCAGTGAAGATTCGGGAGCATCCCTGGTGAAGCAGTACTTC
CDR3aa: CASSEDSGASLVKQYF
j_gene: TRBJ2-7
v_gene: TRBV2
d_gene: NA
len: 16
abundance: NA

CDR3nt: TGTGCCAGCTCACCACCTCGGCAGGGGGCGATGAACACTGAAGCTTTCTTT
CDR3aa: CASSPPRQGAMNTEAFF
j_gene: TRBJ1-1
v_gene: TRBV18
d_gene: TRBD1
len: 17
abundance: NA

CDR3nt: TGCAGCGTTGAAGTCGACAGGAACAATGAGCAGTTCTTC
CDR3aa: CSVEVDRNNEQFF
j_gene: TRBJ2-1
v_gene: TRBV29-1
d_gene: NA
len: 13
abundance: NA

CDR3nt: TGCAGCGTTGGGCAGGGCGGCTACGAGCAGTACTTC
CDR3aa: CSVGQGGYEQYF
j_gene: TRBJ2-7
v_gene: TRBV29-1
d_gene: NA
len: 12
abundance: NA

CDR3nt: TGTGCCAGCAGCTTACGGACAGGGGCAGTTGAGCAGTTCTTC
CDR3aa: CASSLRTGAVEQFF
j_gene: TRBJ2-1
v_gene: TRBV2
d_gene: TRBD1
len: 14
abundance: NA

CDR3nt: TGTGCCAGCAGCCCAGGACACACTCAAGAGACCCAGTACTTC
CDR3aa: CASSPGHTQETQYF
j_gene: TRBJ2-5
v_gene: TRBV5-4
d_gene: NA
len: 14
abundance: once

CDR3nt: TGTGCCTGGAGTAGGGGGAACAATTCACCCCTCCACTTT
CDR3aa: CAWSRGNNSPLHF
j_gene: TRBJ1-6
v_gene: TRBV30
d_gene: NA
len: 13
abundance: NA

CDR3nt: TGCAGCGTTGAACCTGGACGTCGGAGGGGGGAGGCTTTCTTT
CDR3aa: CSVEPGRRRGEAFF
j_gene: TRBJ1-1
v_gene: TRBV29-1
d_gene: NA
len: 14
abundance: NA